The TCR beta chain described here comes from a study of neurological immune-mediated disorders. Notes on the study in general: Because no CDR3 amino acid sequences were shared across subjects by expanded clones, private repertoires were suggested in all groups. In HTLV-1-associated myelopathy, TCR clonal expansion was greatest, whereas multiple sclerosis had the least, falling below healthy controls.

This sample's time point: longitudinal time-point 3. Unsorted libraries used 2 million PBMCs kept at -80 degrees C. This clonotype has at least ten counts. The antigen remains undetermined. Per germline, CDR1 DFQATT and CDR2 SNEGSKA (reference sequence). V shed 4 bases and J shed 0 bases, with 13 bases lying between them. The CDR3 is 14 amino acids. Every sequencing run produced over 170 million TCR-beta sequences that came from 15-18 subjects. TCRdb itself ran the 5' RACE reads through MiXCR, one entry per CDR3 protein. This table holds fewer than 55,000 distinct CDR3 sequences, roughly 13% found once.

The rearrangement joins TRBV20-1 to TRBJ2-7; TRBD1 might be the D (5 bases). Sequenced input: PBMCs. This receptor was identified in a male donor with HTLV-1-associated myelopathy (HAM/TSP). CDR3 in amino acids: CSAKGVRVSYEQYF. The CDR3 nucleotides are TGCAGTGCTAAAGGTGTCAGGGTCTCCTACGAGCAGTACTTC.